Listed below are T cell receptor beta chains from one sample, sequenced in a study of blood T cell repertoires in COVID-19. Clones were read by immunoSEQ multiplex PCR, and TCRdb kept only the in-frame ones, dropping some. The sample comprises hundreds of thousands of clones, about 90% of which are singletons, and roughly 6.6% rests with the top ten. Input material: peripheral blood. Source of these receptors: a woman between 65 and 79 years old with COVID-19, enrolled during active disease. The CDR3 runs from the conserved cysteine through the conserved F or W. A D gene is named only where the DNA matches it firmly. Clone size appears in some rows only: once, few, many, or a class for an expanded clone.

J gene | V gene | clone size | D gene | CDR3 DNA | CDR3 protein
TRBJ2-5 | TRBV11-2 | - | TRBD2 | TGTGCCAGCAGCACCGGGACTAGGCTTTGGGAGACCCAGTACTTC | CASSTGTRLWETQYF
TRBJ1-1 | TRBV4-1 | few | TRBD1 | TGCGCCAGCAGCCACCTCGGGACAGTGAACACTGAAGCTTTCTTT | CASSHLGTVNTEAFF
TRBJ2-5 | TRBV2 | - | - | TGTGCCAGTATTTCTACGAATTTCCAAGAGACCCAGTACTTC | CASISTNFQETQYF
TRBJ2-7 | TRBV5-6 | - | - | TGTGCCAGCAGCTTACAGGGTCCCAACGAGCAGTACTTC | CASSLQGPNEQYF
TRBJ2-1 | TRBV18 | once | - | TGTGCCAGCTCACCAGGCTCGGGGGTAGTTTACAATGAGCAGTTCTTC | CASSPGSGVVYNEQFF
TRBJ2-5 | TRBV29-1 | - | - | TGCAGCGTTGAGCTGCGGGGAGTCCGAGAGACCCAGTACTTC | CSVELRGVRETQYF
TRBJ1-6 | TRBV6-5 | - | TRBD1 | TGTGCCAGCAGTTGGACAGGGGGTTCACCCCTCCACTTT | CASSWTGGSPLHF
TRBJ2-3 | TRBV5-6 | once | - | TGTGCCAGCAGCTTGCTGGCTAGCGAGCAGTATTTT | CASSLLASEQYF
TRBJ2-1 | TRBV19 | - | TRBD1 | TGTGCCAGTACCTCCCGACAGGGTGGGAACAATGAGCAGTTCTTC | CASTSRQGGNNEQFF
TRBJ1-1 | TRBV6-6 | - | - | TGTGCCAGCAGTCCCGGGCTCAGGAGGACTGAAGCTTTCTTT | CASSPGLRRTEAFF
TRBJ2-7 | TRBV6-2/TRBV6-3 | - | TRBD1 | TGTGCCAGCAGCCAAGGACAGGGGCTGTACTTC | CASSQGQGLYF
TRBJ1-6 | TRBV27 | - | TRBD1 | TGTGCCAGGGTAGGACAGGGGTCTTGTAAGGCTGGGTATAATTCACCCCTCCACTTT | CARVGQGSCKAGYNSPLHF
TRBJ1-4 | TRBV3-1/TRBV3-2 | - | TRBD1 | TGTGCCAGCAGCCAGGGGGGCAGGGGGGCAACTAATGAAAAACTGTTTTTT | CASSQGGRGATNEKLFF
TRBJ1-6 | TRBV21-1 | few | - | - | CASRWGQGADSPLHF
TRBJ1-6 | TRBV9 | - | - | TGTGCCAGCAGCGTAGGCGGGGCAGCGAATTCACCCCTCCACTTT | CASSVGGAANSPLHF
TRBJ2-1 | TRBV9 | - | TRBD2 | TGTGCCAGCCGGGTGGGTCCGGGACTAGGTAATGATGAGCAGTTCTTC | CASRVGPGLGNDEQFF
TRBJ1-1 | TRBV29-1 | many | - | TGCAGCGCCTCTCCCGGGACACACACTGAAGCTTTCTTT | CSASPGTHTEAFF
TRBJ2-3 | TRBV9 | once | - | TGTGCCAGCAGCGTAAGGGGGAACCCCGACACAGATACGCAGTATTTT | CASSVRGNPDTDTQYF
TRBJ1-5 | TRBV19 | - | - | TGTGCCAGTAGTTCACAGGGAAGCAATCAGCCCCAGCATTTT | CASSSQGSNQPQHF
TRBJ1-2 | TRBV19 | - | - | TGTGCCAGTAGTATAGCCTTGACAGGCGACTATGGCTACACCTTC | CASSIALTGDYGYTF
TRBJ1-1 | TRBV18 | - | TRBD1 | TGTGCCAGCTCACCAACCGGGACAGGGGGCAGCACTGAAGCTTTCTTT | CASSPTGTGGSTEAFF
TRBJ2-5 | TRBV27 | - | - | TGTGCCAGCAGTCCGACCTCCCGGGGAGAGACCCAGTACTTC | CASSPTSRGETQYF
TRBJ2-3 | TRBV9 | - | TRBD2 | TGTGCCAGCAGCGTAGCCAGCGGGGTTGATACGCAGTATTTT | CASSVASGVDTQYF
TRBJ2-3 | TRBV7-2 | - | - | TGTGCCAGCAGAGCGCCCGGGACTAGCACAGATACGCAGTATTTT | CASRAPGTSTDTQYF
TRBJ1-2 | TRBV4-2 | - | - | TGTGCCAGCAGCCAAGAGAACGGCTATGGCTACACCTTC | CASSQENGYGYTF
TRBJ1-5 | TRBV19 | - | - | TGTGCCAGTAGTACGGGGGGCCCTCAGCCCCAGCATTTT | CASSTGGPQPQHF
TRBJ1-2 | TRBV7-2 | - | TRBD1 | TGTGCCAGCAGCCCGCCAGGGGGTGGCTACACCTTC | CASSPPGGGYTF
TRBJ2-7 | TRBV10-2 | - | - | TGCGCCAGCAGTGAGTCGAGAACCCGCGTCGAGCAGTACTTC | CASSESRTRVEQYF
TRBJ1-4 | TRBV2 | - | TRBD1 | TGTGCCAGCAGTGGCGGGACAGCCAGGGATGAAAAACTGTTTTTT | CASSGGTARDEKLFF
TRBJ2-3 | TRBV5-1 | - | - | TGCGCCAGCAGCTTGGGCAGGGGCTCAGATACGCAGTATTTT | CASSLGRGSDTQYF
TRBJ2-7 | TRBV18 | few | TRBD1 | TGTGCCAGCTCACGTTCTTTAACCGGGACAGAAGACGAGCAGTACTTC | CASSRSLTGTEDEQYF
TRBJ1-1 | TRBV7-8 | - | TRBD1 | TGTGCCAGCAGCCTCCAACAGGGGTTTGCTTTCTTT | CASSLQQGFAFF
TRBJ2-3 | TRBV24-1 | - | TRBD1 | TGTGCCACCAGTGATTTCACAGGGGGCAACACAGATACGCAGTATTTT | CATSDFTGGNTDTQYF
TRBJ1-6 | TRBV6-5 | - | - | TGTGCCAGCAGCACGGGGTCTTCACCCCTCCACTTT | CASSTGSSPLHF
TRBJ1-5 | TRBV2 | - | - | TGTGCCAGCAAAACAGGCCCCAGTAGCAATCAGCCCCAGCATTTT | CASKTGPSSNQPQHF
TRBJ1-2 | TRBV19 | - | TRBD1 | TGTGCCAGTAAAGGGGGACAGCATAGTAACTATGGCTACACCTTC | CASKGGQHSNYGYTF
TRBJ1-2 | TRBV5-1 | - | TRBD1 | TGCGCCAGCAGGCCGCCGGGACAGGGGGTAGATGGCTACACCTTC | CASRPPGQGVDGYTF